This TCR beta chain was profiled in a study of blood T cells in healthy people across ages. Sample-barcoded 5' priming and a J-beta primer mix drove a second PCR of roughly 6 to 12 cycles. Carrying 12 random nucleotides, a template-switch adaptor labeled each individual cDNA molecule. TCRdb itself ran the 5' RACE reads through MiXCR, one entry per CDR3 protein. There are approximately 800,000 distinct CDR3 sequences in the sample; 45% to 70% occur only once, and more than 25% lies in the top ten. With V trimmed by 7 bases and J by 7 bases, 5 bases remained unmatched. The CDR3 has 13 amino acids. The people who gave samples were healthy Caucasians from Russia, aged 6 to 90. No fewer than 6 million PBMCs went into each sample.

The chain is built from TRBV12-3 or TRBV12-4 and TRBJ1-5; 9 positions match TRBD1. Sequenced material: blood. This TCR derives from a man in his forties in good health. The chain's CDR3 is CASKQGARQPQHF. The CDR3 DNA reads TGTGCCAGCAAACAGGGGGCGAGGCAGCCCCAGCATTTT.